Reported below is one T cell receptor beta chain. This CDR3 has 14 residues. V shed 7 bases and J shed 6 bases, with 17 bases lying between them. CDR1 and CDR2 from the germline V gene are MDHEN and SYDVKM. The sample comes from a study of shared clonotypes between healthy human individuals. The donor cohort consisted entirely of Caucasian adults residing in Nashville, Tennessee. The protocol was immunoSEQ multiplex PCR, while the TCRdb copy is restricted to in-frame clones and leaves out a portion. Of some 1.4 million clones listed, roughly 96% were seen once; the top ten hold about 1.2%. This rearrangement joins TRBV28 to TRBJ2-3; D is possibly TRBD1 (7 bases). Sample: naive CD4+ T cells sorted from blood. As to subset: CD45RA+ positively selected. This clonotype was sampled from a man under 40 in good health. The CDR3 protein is CASTFRSGGDTQYF. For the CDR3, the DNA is TGTGCCAGCACCTTTAGATCAGGGGGGGATACGCAGTATTTT.